A single sample is the source of the 27 T cell receptor beta chains below, sequenced in a study of esophageal squamous cell carcinoma under preoperative chemotherapy. TCRdb re-called the PCR reads through MiXCR, storing one row per CDR3 protein. The table includes about 18,000 distinct CDR3 sequences, 46% detected once. Sample time point: after preoperative PTX-NDP chemotherapy. This sample was gathered from a patient given preoperative chemotherapy. These receptors were obtained from a human donor with esophageal squamous cell carcinoma. The donor label of this sample is uncertain.

The chain recombines TRBV6-4 with TRBJ2-1; the match to TRBD1 covers 8 bases. The assigned J gene may be wrong: the sequence end matches TRBJ2-7 better. The CDR3 totals 17 residues. Germline CDR1 and CDR2: MRHNA and SNTAGT. The CDR3 loop is CASSDSPPAGGTCEQYF. The CDR3 DNA is TGTGCCAGCAGTGACTCGCCCCCAGCAGGGGGCACGTGCGAGCAGTACTTC.

In its sample, this clonotype was seen once. V gene TRBV7-3 combines with J gene TRBJ2-5; the D gene is possibly TRBD2 (7 bases). CDR1 and CDR2 from the germline V gene are SGHTA and FQGTGA. This CDR3 contains 14 residues. V shed 5 bases and J shed 5 bases, with 15 bases lying between them. The CDR3 DNA reads TGTGCCAGCAGCCCCAGAGGGGGAGGGGAGACCCAGTACTTC. Its protein is CASSPRGGGETQYF.

The chain joins TRBV7-6 to TRBJ1-4; D gene ambiguous. Looked up from germline, CDR1 is SGHVS and CDR2 is FNYEAQ. Between the trimmed V and J ends, which lost 5 bases and 7 bases, there was a span of 14 bases. The CDR3 contains 14 residues. The CDR3 is CASSPKTNVEKLFF. The CDR3 DNA follows: TGTGCCAGCAGCCCAAAGACAAACGTTGAAAAACTGTTTTTT.

The chain recombines TRBV7-8 with TRBJ2-3; a possible D gene is TRBD2 (6 bases). The CDR3 length is 15 residues. V lost 0 bases and J lost 4, with 11 bases in between. The germline gives CDR1 SGHVS, CDR2 FQNEAQ. In DNA, the CDR3 is TGTGCCAGCAGCTTAGCTCCACTAGCATCAGATACGCAGTATTTT. This encodes CASSLAPLASDTQYF.

The chain recombines TRBV7-2 with TRBJ2-1, with TRBD1 matching 7 bases. The DNA end is a closer match to TRBJ2-7, so the J assignment may be wrong. Germline values: CDR1 SGHTA, CDR2 FQGNSA. This CDR3 has 13 residues. The DNA for the CDR3 is TGTGCCAGCAGCTCCTCACAGGGGAATGAGCAGTACTTC. Translation gives CASSSSQGNEQYF.

The sample holds a few counts of this clonotype. The gene calls are TRBV12-3 or TRBV12-4 and TRBJ2-1; TRBD1 or TRBD2 may be the D gene (6 bases each). V was shortened by 6 bases and J by 10 bases, with 22 bases between the two germline ends. The CDR3 is made up of 15 amino acids. CDR3: CASSEGEGGSYEQFF. For the CDR3, the DNA is TGTGCCAGCAGCGAAGGCGAGGGGGGCTCCTACGAGCAGTTCTTC.

The J gene is TRBJ2-4, the V gene TRBV7-2, with D perhaps TRBD2 (5 bases). TRBJ2-5 matches the DNA end more closely, so the J call is doubtful. CDR1 SGHTA and CDR2 FQGNSA come from the germline V gene. This CDR3 is built from 19 residues. The CDR3 sequence is CASSLAGSAGNLAKKTQYF. The CDR3 DNA is TGTGCCAGCAGCTTAGCAGGGTCGGCGGGTAACCTTGCCAAAAAGACCCAGTACTTC.

The V and J genes are TRBV7-3 and TRBJ2-5, with D maybe TRBD1 (6 bases). The length of the CDR3 is 15 residues. V lost 5 bases and J lost 4, with 17 bases in between. Germline V CDR1 and CDR2: SGHTA, FQGTGA. Here the CDR3 DNA reads TGTGCCAGCAGCCTTTCTGGACAGCCTCTAGAGACCCAGTACTTC. It specifies CASSLSGQPLETQYF.

The genes are TRBV7-2 and TRBJ2-7; D may be TRBD2 (6 bases). There are 14 residues in the CDR3. Germline V gene lookup returns CDR1 SGHTA and CDR2 FQGNSA. The V gene lost 7 bases and the J gene lost 0 bases, with 13 bases spanning the gap. The CDR3 reads CASIQSGSSYEQYF. The CDR3 bases are TGTGCCAGCATCCAATCCGGGAGCTCCTACGAGCAGTACTTC.

Ten or more counts support this clonotype. A much larger clone is a single base away; this may be a read error. For the CDR3, the DNA is TGTGCCAGCAGCTTAGGGGCTGATGAGCAGTACTTC. This sequence encodes CASSLGADEQYF. The chain carries TRBV7-2 and TRBJ2-5; no clear D. V gave up 1 base and J gave up 11 bases, with 11 bases separating them. Germline lookup yields CDR1 SGHTA and CDR2 FQGNSA. CDR3 length equals 12 residues.

This rearrangement joins TRBV7-2 to TRBJ2-3; the match to TRBD2 covers 8 bases. The tail of the sequence fits TRBJ2-7 better, so the J call may be wrong. CDR3 length equals 16 residues. Germline CDR1 reads SGHTA; CDR2 reads FQGNSA. This chain's CDR3 is CASRARGGGATNTQYF. CDR3 nucleotides: TGTGCGAGCCGCGCACGGGGGGGGGGGGCCACAAACACGCAGTACTTC.

With regard to this clonotype: One junction end disagrees with the germline gene, perhaps due to a read error. This sequence joins TRBV12-3 or TRBV12-4 and TRBJ2-3; TRBD2 matches at 7 bases. This CDR3 spans 17 amino acids. CDR3 nucleotides: TGTGCCAGCAGTACTAATCCGGGGACTACCGCTCAAGATACGCAGTACTTT. It codes for CASSTNPGTTAQDTQYF.

This clonotype was detected only a few times. The chain is built from TRBV7-3 and TRBJ2-1, with D unresolved. This CDR3 comprises 15 residues. Trimming removed 1 base at V and 5 bases at J, with 12 bases between. The V gene's germline CDR1 is SGHTA and CDR2 FQGTGA. In DNA form, the CDR3 reads TGTGCCAGCAGCTTAATATCCGGGTTAAACAATGAGCAGTTCTTC. This encodes CASSLISGLNNEQFF.

The chain links TRBV7-2 to TRBJ2-3; 10 bases map to TRBD2. This CDR3 contains 19 residues. CDR1 and CDR2 (germline): SGHTA, FQGNSA. With V trimmed by 2 bases and J by 2 bases, 13 bases remained unmatched. The CDR3, as DNA: TGTGCCAGCAGCTTACGCGGTGGGGCTAGCGGGGGCCACACAGATACGCAGTATTTT. Residues: CASSLRGGASGGHTDTQYF.

The chain combines TRBV7-3 with TRBJ2-1; 13 nucleotides line up with TRBD2. CDR1 is SGHTA, CDR2 FQGTGA, per germline. J gave up 8 bases and V 4 bases, and 5 bases lay outside the gene matches. This CDR3 comprises 15 residues. This CDR3 reads CASSSRLAGGDEQFF. In DNA form, the CDR3 reads TGTGCCAGCAGCTCCCGACTAGCGGGAGGAGATGAGCAGTTCTTC.

The chain uses TRBV11-2 and TRBJ2-7, with 8 bases aligning to TRBD2. Germline loops: CDR1 SGHAT, CDR2 FQNNGV. This CDR3 has 14 residues. The ends lost 0 bases at V and 9 bases at J; junction bases unmatched: 7. CDR3 region: CASSLEGGGRRQYF. As DNA, the CDR3 is TGTGCCAGCAGCTTAGAAGGCGGGGGGCGCCGGCAGTACTTC. Using reference TRBV11-2 and TRBJ2-7 for the parts outside the CDR3, the full variable domain is EAGVAQSPRYKIIEKRQSVAFWCNPISGHATLYWYQQILGQGPKLLIQFQNNGVVDDSQLPKDRFSAERLKGVDSTLKIQPAKLEDSAVYLCASSLEGGGRRQYFGPGTRLTVT.

The V and J genes are TRBV7-6 and TRBJ1-2; possibly TRBD1 for D (5 bases). Germline loops: CDR1 SGHVS, CDR2 FNYEAQ. CDR3 length equals 13 residues. V gave up 5 bases and J gave up 8 bases, with 15 bases separating them. CDR3 DNA: TGTGCCAGCAGCCAACATGGAGGGGAGGGCTACACCTTC. As protein: CASSQHGGEGYTF.

This clonotype occurred many times. The chain has TRBV7-2 and TRBJ2-1, with 7 bases that match TRBD2. The germline V gene has CDR1 SGHTA and CDR2 FQGNSA. The CDR3 is made up of 15 amino acids. V lost 4 bases, J lost 1 base, and 4 bases stayed unmatched. Written as DNA, the CDR3 is TGTGCCAGCAGCTCGTCTAGCGGTTCCTACAATGAGCAGTTCTTC. Residues: CASSSSSGSYNEQFF. Using reference TRBV7-2 and TRBJ2-1 for the parts outside the CDR3, the full variable domain is GAGVSQSPSNKVTEKGKDVELRCDPISGHTALYWYRQSLGQGLEFLIYFQGNSAPDKSGLPSDRFSAERTGGSVSTLTIQRTQQEDSAVYLCASSSSSGSYNEQFFGPGTRLTVL.

A note on this clonotype: Germline and junction disagree at one end, which may indicate a read error. The V gene is TRBV7-3, the J gene TRBJ2-3, with 9 bases aligning to TRBD2. The length of the CDR3 is 15 residues. The V gene's germline CDR1 is SGHTA and CDR2 FQGTGA. This CDR3 is CASSSASGDIDTQYF. Here the CDR3 DNA reads TGTGCCAGCAGCTCGGCTAGCGGGGACATAGATACTCAGTATTTC.

This clonotype was counted a few times. The chain recombines TRBV5-6 with TRBJ2-1; D is unclear. Trimming took off 0 bases at V and 8 bases at J, with 6 bases between the two ends. Germline CDR1 is SGHDT and CDR2 is YYEEEE. The CDR3 is 12 amino acids. The CDR3 here is CASSLVRDEQFF. The DNA of the CDR3 is TGTGCCAGCAGCTTGGTTAGGGATGAGCAGTTCTTC.

For the CDR3, the DNA is TGTGCCAGCAGTGTAGCGGGGAAGTACAATGAGCAGTTCTTC. As protein: CASSVAGKYNEQFF. The chain carries TRBV27 and TRBJ2-1; 8 nucleotides align to TRBD2. The CDR3 contains 14 residues. Losses at the gene ends were 5 bases for V and 4 bases for J; bases not matched to a gene: 4. CDR1 and CDR2 (germline): MNHEY, SMNVEV (reference sequence).

This clonotype was observed a few times. The CDR3 DNA reads TGTGCCAGCAGTGGGGGACAGTTTTACGAGCAGTACTTC. It translates to CASSGGQFYEQYF. The chain is built from TRBV11-2 and TRBJ2-3; TRBD1 aligns across 7 bases. With the DNA end fitting TRBJ2-7 better, the J assignment may be wrong. The CDR3 extends over 13 amino acids. Per germline, CDR1 SGHAT and CDR2 FQNNGV.

This clonotype was recorded at least ten times. The chain carries TRBV7-8 and TRBJ1-3, with a weak D call TRBD1 (5 bases). CDR3 size: 16 residues. V was pared by 4 bases and J by 4 bases, with 17 bases between. Germline CDR1 is SGHVS and CDR2 is FQNEAQ. The CDR3 nucleotides are TGTGCCAGCAGCTCCCGCTTAGGGGCGTCCGGAAACACCATATATTTT. This sequence encodes CASSSRLGASGNTIYF. Full variable domain (missing parts from reference TRBV7-8 and TRBJ1-3): GAGVSQSPRYKVAKRGQDVALRCDPISGHVSLFWYQQALGQGPEFLTYFQNEAQLDKSGLPSDRFFAERPEGSVSTLKIQRTQQEDSAVYLCASSSRLGASGNTIYFGEGSWLTVV.

The table lists this clonotype with a count of one. The V and J genes are TRBV7-2 and TRBJ2-4; D is perhaps TRBD1 or TRBD2 (5 bases each). This CDR3 has 17 amino acids. Germline values: CDR1 SGHTA, CDR2 FQGNSA. Trimming stripped 1 base from V and 10 bases from J, with 23 bases between. Here the CDR3 reads CASSLGVRGRAKEIQYF. The CDR3 nucleotides read TGTGCCAGCAGCTTAGGTGTCCGGGGCCGCGCCAAAGAGATTCAGTACTTC.

V usage is TRBV6-1 and J usage is TRBJ2-5, with 11 bases matching TRBD2. The CDR3 is 13 residues long. The V segment lost 11 bases and the J segment 11 bases; nucleotides outside the gene matches: 13. Germline loops: CDR1 MNHNS, CDR2 SASEGT. CDR3 nucleotide sequence: TGTGCCGCACTAGCGGGAGTGGAAAATGAGCAGTACTTC. Its translation: CAALAGVENEQYF.

Notes on this clonotype: One junction end disagrees with the germline gene, perhaps due to a read error. This sequence joins TRBV7-2 and TRBJ2-5; tentatively, D is TRBD2 (6 bases). The CDR3 extends over 16 amino acids. Germline V gives CDR1 SGHTA, CDR2 FQGNSA. The DNA of the CDR3 is TGTGCCAGCGGGGCGCGACGGGGCGGGGACCAAGAGACCCAGTATTTC. This codes for CASGARRGGDQETQYF.

This rearrangement joins TRBV13 to TRBJ2-1; a weak D match, TRBD2 (5 bases). With 3 bases removed from V and 12 bases from J, the gap between germline ends came to 21 bases. Per germline, CDR1 PRHDT and CDR2 FYEKMQ (reference sequence). The CDR3 loop spans 15 amino acids. In nucleotides, the CDR3 is TGTGCCAGCAGCTTCCCTAGCCAAAATGGGGATGGGCAGTTCTTC. This codes for CASSFPSQNGDGQFF.